These 26 T cell receptor beta chains came from one sample sequenced in a study of radiotherapy plus CTLA-4 blockade in lung cancer. Clones were sequenced by immunoSEQ multiplex PCR, and TCRdb holds only the in-frame ones, with some missing. The repertoire holds about 66,000 clones, with around four fifths as singletons. The specimen comprised peripheral blood, sampled from a patient treated with radiotherapy plus ipilimumab. The receptors were gathered from a human donor with non-small cell lung cancer who had a partial response to radiotherapy plus ipilimumab.

The chain uses TRBV2 and TRBJ1-4; D is ambiguous. Trimming took 5 bases from V and 2 from J, leaving 12 bases between them. Germline V gene data show CDR1 as SNHLY and CDR2 as FYNNEI. The CDR3 length is 15 residues. CDR3 coding DNA: TGTGCCAGCAGTCCCGTGGGGAGCACTAATGAAAAACTGTTTTTT. Translated: CASSPVGSTNEKLFF. Together with reference TRBV2 and TRBJ1-4, the CDR3 gives the full variable domain: EPEVTQTPSHQVTQMGQEVILRCVPISNHLYFYWYRQILGQKVEFLVSFYNNEISEKSEIFDDQFSVERPDGSNFTLKIRSTKLEDSAMYFCASSPVGSTNEKLFFGSGTQLSVL.

Concerning this clone itself: This CDR3 is also generated by other DNA sequences in the sample. The chain links TRBV5-1 to TRBJ2-2, with D maybe TRBD2 (5 bases). Trimming cost V 2 bases and J 4 bases, with 12 bases left between them. CDR1 is SGHRS and CDR2 is YFSETQ in the germline V gene. The CDR3 has 15 amino acids. This CDR3 is CASSLGGRGTGELFF. CDR3 bases: TGCGCCAGCAGCTTAGGAGGACGTGGCACCGGGGAGCTGTTTTTT.

V gene TRBV7-2 combines with J gene TRBJ2-5; the D gene is possibly TRBD2 (5 bases). Germline CDR1 and CDR2: SGHTA and FQGNSA. This CDR3 comprises 14 residues. Trimming took off 2 bases at V and 4 bases at J, with 11 bases between the two ends. CDR3 DNA sequence: TGTGCCAGCAGCTTATATAGTGGAGGAGAGACCCAGTACTTC. Translating gives CASSLYSGGETQYF. The full variable domain, rest sourced from reference TRBV7-2 and TRBJ2-5, is GAGVSQSPSNKVTEKGKDVELRCDPISGHTALYWYRQSLGQGLEFLIYFQGNSAPDKSGLPSDRFSAERTGGSVSTLTIQRTQQEDSAVYLCASSLYSGGETQYFGPGTRLLVL.

The rearrangement uses TRBV2 and TRBJ2-3; TRBD2 is a possible D gene (5 bases). Trimming removed 4 bases from V and 5 bases from J, with 7 bases in between. CDR1 is SNHLY and CDR2 is FYNNEI in the germline V gene. This CDR3 is built from 12 residues. CDR3 protein: CASSGSGDTQYF. The CDR3 region has the DNA TGTGCCAGCAGTGGCAGCGGAGATACGCAGTATTTT.

CDR3 region: CASSLGSPGYEQYF. CDR3 bases: TGTGCCAGCAGCTTAGGCAGTCCAGGCTACGAGCAGTACTTC. The chain uses TRBV11-2 and TRBJ2-5; D ambiguous. The last part of the DNA fits TRBJ2-7 better; the J call may be wrong. Germline V gene sequence: CDR1 SGHAT, CDR2 FQNNGV. The CDR3 has 14 amino acids.

V usage is TRBV5-1 and J usage is TRBJ2-1; 9 positions agree with TRBD1. V dropped 4 bases and J dropped 4; count of bases not matched to a gene: 6. This CDR3 spans 15 amino acids. The V gene's germline CDR1 is SGHRS and CDR2 YFSETQ. Here the CDR3 reads CASSPQGQGYNEQFF. CDR3 nucleotide sequence: TGCGCCAGCAGCCCTCAAGGACAGGGGTACAATGAGCAGTTCTTC.

This chain uses TRBV27 with TRBJ2-3; D possibly corresponds to TRBD1 (5 bases). Germline-derived CDR1 and CDR2 are MNHEY and SMNVEV (reference sequence). V lost 6 bases and J 0 bases, leaving 16 bases between the germline ends. This CDR3 region has 16 residues. CDR3 nucleotide sequence: TGTGCCAGCAGAAACAGGTTCGGGTCTAGCACAGATACGCAGTATTTT. It encodes CASRNRFGSSTDTQYF.

V is TRBV6-1 and J is TRBJ1-2; 7 nucleotides align to TRBD1. Germline V CDR1 and CDR2: MNHNS, SASEGT. The CDR3 loop spans 14 amino acids. The trim removed 4 bases at V and 4 bases at J, leaving 6 bases unmatched. DNA of the CDR3: TGTGCCAGCAGTGTGGGGACAGCATTCTATGGCTACACCTTC. Its protein product is CASSVGTAFYGYTF.

The chain recombines TRBV18 with TRBJ2-7; D unclear. This CDR3 is 14 amino acids long. V was shortened by 3 bases and J by 3 bases, with 12 bases between the two germline ends. Per the germline V gene, CDR1 is KGHSH and CDR2 is LQKENI. The chain's CDR3 is CASSPLAIDYEQYF. DNA of the CDR3: TGTGCCAGCTCACCTCTCGCGATTGACTACGAGCAGTACTTC.

This clone has just a few counts. The V gene is TRBV14, the J gene TRBJ2-1; 9 bases map to TRBD2. This CDR3 region has 15 residues. Germline CDR1 reads SGHDN; CDR2 reads FVKESK. The trim removed 1 base at V and 7 bases at J, leaving 5 bases unmatched. CDR3: CASSQVGLARNEQFF. The CDR3 DNA follows: TGTGCCAGCAGCCAAGTCGGACTAGCGAGGAATGAGCAGTTCTTC.

Here the CDR3 DNA reads TGTGCCAGTAGTGCCGGTAGCACGAACACTGAAGCTTTCTTT. Translating gives CASSAGSTNTEAFF. J is TRBJ1-1 and V is TRBV19; D is uncertain. The CDR3 sequence is 14 residues long. V gave up 5 bases and J gave up 1 base, with 11 bases separating them. Looked up from germline, CDR1 is LNHDA and CDR2 is SQIVND (reference sequence).

This chain's CDR3 is CASSDGAGGKTEAFF. The CDR3 nucleotides are TGTGCCAGCAGTGACGGAGCAGGGGGGAAAACTGAAGCTTTCTTT. The chain joins TRBV6-1 to TRBJ1-1; 7 nucleotides align to TRBD1. The V segment lost 3 bases and the J segment 5 bases; nucleotides outside the gene matches: 9. Germline CDR1 is MNHNS and CDR2 is SASEGT. The CDR3 covers 15 residues.

The V call is TRBV12-2, the J call TRBJ2-5; TRBD1, the table's D call, was not compared with the DNA. TRBV12-2 is a pseudogene segment. The CDR3 contains 17 residues. The CDR3 DNA reads as TGTGCAAGTCGCTCAGGCCAGGGGACAGCCCGTCCAGAGACCCAGTACTTC. Translation gives CASRSGQGTARPETQYF.

J is TRBJ2-2 and V is TRBV4-1; TRBD2 agrees at 11 bases. CDR1 MGHRA and CDR2 YSYEKL come from the germline V gene. CDR3 length: 18 amino acids. V was clipped by 0 bases and J by 5 bases; unmatched bases: 8. This chain's CDR3 is CASSQESRLAGGTGELFF. The DNA for the CDR3 is TGCGCCAGCAGCCAAGAAAGTAGGCTAGCGGGAGGAACCGGGGAGCTGTTTTTT.

This clone has only a few counts. CDR3 amino acids: CASSERGGHGEQYF. CDR3 DNA sequence: TGTGCCAGCAGTGAGAGAGGGGGCCACGGCGAGCAGTACTTC. The chain is built from TRBV2 and TRBJ2-7, with TRBD1 matching 7 bases. Germline trimming cut 3 bases from V and 6 bases from J; bases unmatched to any gene: 8. Per germline, CDR1 SNHLY and CDR2 FYNNEI. The CDR3 has 14 amino acids.

V gene TRBV9 combines with J gene TRBJ2-3; perhaps D is TRBD1 or TRBD2 (5 bases each). CDR1 is SGDLS and CDR2 is YYNGEE in the germline V gene. The V end was cut by 7 bases, the J end by 3 bases, with 12 bases between. The CDR3 is made up of 13 amino acids. CDR3 region: CASDVEGTDTQYF. The CDR3 DNA reads TGTGCCAGCGACGTAGAGGGGACAGATACGCAGTATTTT.

The chain uses TRBV27 and TRBJ1-2; 8 nucleotides agree with TRBD1. The CDR3 runs 15 residues. Trimming took 5 bases from V and 8 from J; bases not matched to a gene: 13. Germline CDR1 and CDR2: MNHEY and SMNVEV (reference sequence). Here the CDR3 reads CASSPQRQGARGYTF. The DNA for the CDR3 is TGTGCCAGCAGTCCCCAAAGGCAGGGGGCGCGAGGCTACACCTTC.

This clone was found once. The chain has TRBV28 and TRBJ1-2; TRBD1 matches 7 bases. The length of the CDR3 is 15 residues. Losses at the gene ends were 5 bases for V and 8 bases for J; bases not matched to a gene: 14. CDR1 is MDHEN and CDR2 is SYDVKM in the germline V gene. Written as DNA, the CDR3 is TGTGCCAGCAGTCCAAATCACAGGGGCCAGGGGGGCTACACCTTC. Its protein is CASSPNHRGQGGYTF.

V usage is TRBV6-6 and J usage is TRBJ1-5, with TRBD1 matching 7 bases. Germline values: CDR1 MNHNY, CDR2 SVGAGI (reference sequence). Losses at the gene ends were 5 bases for V and 6 bases for J; bases not matched to a gene: 13. The CDR3 runs 16 residues. The CDR3 coding sequence is TGTGCCAGCAGTCCCGGGACAGCTTTCCGGGGTCAGCCCCAGCATTTT. This codes for CASSPGTAFRGQPQHF.

The J gene is TRBJ2-5, the V gene TRBV7-9; possible D gene TRBD1, 5 bases. The CDR3 runs 14 residues. V was clipped by 1 base and J by 4 bases, with 10 bases between them. Germline assignment: CDR1 SEHNR and CDR2 FQNEAQ (reference sequence). The CDR3 sequence: CASSLGGPGETQYF. CDR3 bases: TGTGCCAGCAGCTTAGGGGGCCCTGGAGAGACCCAGTACTTC.

V is TRBV7-6 and J is TRBJ2-2; the match to TRBD2 covers 10 bases. This CDR3 is built from 20 residues. The V segment lost 2 bases and the J segment 0 bases; nucleotides outside the gene matches: 12. CDR1 and CDR2 (germline): SGHVS, FNYEAQ. This chain's CDR3 is CASSLLAASGSVANTGELFF. The CDR3 DNA reads as TGTGCCAGCAGCTTACTCGCGGCTAGCGGGAGTGTCGCGAACACCGGGGAGCTGTTTTTT.

V gene TRBV6-5 combines with J gene TRBJ1-5; D ambiguous. Germline V CDR1 and CDR2: MNHEY, SVGAGI. The CDR3 consists of 15 residues. Trimming removed 6 bases at V and 4 bases at J, with 16 bases between. The CDR3 spells CASSSLSSPNQPQHF. Here the CDR3 DNA reads TGTGCCAGCAGCTCACTATCCTCCCCGAATCAGCCCCAGCATTTT.

V and J are TRBV9 and TRBJ2-1; D not certain. The germline V and J ends were trimmed by 9 bases and 0 bases, with 13 bases remaining between them. The CDR3 has 14 residues. Germline CDR1 is SGDLS and CDR2 is YYNGEE. The CDR3 spells CATKSGSSYNEQFF. For the CDR3, the DNA is TGTGCCACCAAATCCGGGTCCTCCTACAATGAGCAGTTCTTC.

This chain links TRBV28 with TRBJ1-4; TRBD1 aligns across 7 bases. Unmatched junction bases numbered 11, after V lost 2 bases and J lost 8 bases. This CDR3 has 16 residues. The germline V gene has CDR1 MDHEN and CDR2 SYDVKM. The CDR3 DNA follows: TGTGCCAGCAGTTTAGCGAACAGGGGTTGGGAAGAAAAACTGTTTTTT. Residues: CASSLANRGWEEKLFF. Full variable domain (rest looked up from reference TRBV28 and TRBJ1-4): DVKVTQSSRYLVKRTGEKVFLECVQDMDHENMFWYRQDPGLGLRLIYFSYDVKMKEKGDIPEGYSVSREKKERFSLILESASTNQTSMYLCASSLANRGWEEKLFFGSGTQLSVL.

This clone was seen just once. The chain joins TRBV9 to TRBJ1-5, with D tentatively TRBD1 (6 bases). Per the germline V gene, CDR1 is SGDLS and CDR2 is YYNGEE. This CDR3 has 15 amino acids. V lost 0 bases to trimming and J lost 2 bases, with 9 bases between them. CDR3 in amino acids: CASSVGGGGNQPQHF. CDR3 bases: TGTGCCAGCAGCGTAGGGGGGGGCGGCAATCAGCCCCAGCATTTT.

V usage is TRBV7-9 and J usage is TRBJ2-1; no definite D call. Looked up from germline, CDR1 is SEHNR and CDR2 is FQNEAQ (reference sequence). This CDR3 has 10 residues. V was pared by 10 bases and J by 2 bases, with 3 bases between. The CDR3 is CATAYNEQFF. The CDR3, as DNA: TGTGCCACCGCCTACAATGAGCAGTTCTTC.